What follows are 22 T cell receptor beta chains derived from one specimen sequenced in a study of response to subunit inactivated influenza vaccine. TCRdb re-derived calls from the RT-PCR reads in MiXCR, one entry per CDR3 protein. This sample carries 450,000 to 600,000 distinct CDR3 sequences, roughly 8.2% of them seen once, and the ten largest clones take around 13%. The input for sequencing was PBMCs from blood, taken around 25 months after vaccination. The receptor source for this set is a man aged 50-75 years who received an inactivated influenza vaccine.

This clonotype has only a few counts. This chain uses TRBV7-3 with TRBJ1-1; D is unclear. Trimming removed 5 bases from V and 1 base from J, with 11 bases in between. There are 14 residues in the CDR3. The germline V gene has CDR1 SGHTA and CDR2 FQGTGA. CDR3 loop: CASSALGRNTEAFF. CDR3 nucleotides: TGTGCCAGCAGCGCCCTGGGGAGGAACACTGAAGCTTTCTTT.

This clonotype was counted between two and nine times. The CDR3 DNA reads TGTGCCAGCAGCCTCGGGGCTAGCGGGAGAGGGCAAGAGACCCAGTACTTC. This codes for CASSLGASGRGQETQYF. The chain joins TRBV9 to TRBJ2-5; 10 bases line up with TRBD2. This CDR3 has 17 residues. Trimming cost V 4 bases and J 2 bases; bases outside gene matches: 11. CDR1 is SGDLS, CDR2 YYNGEE, per germline.

This clonotype was detected only a few times. The rearrangement joins TRBV20-1 to TRBJ2-3, with D unclear. Germline assignment: CDR1 DFQATT and CDR2 SNEGSKA (reference sequence). Trimming took 3 bases from V and 2 from J, leaving 12 bases between them. The CDR3 loop spans 14 amino acids. The CDR3 region has the DNA TGCAGTGCTAGCCCTGTTAAGAACACAGATACGCAGTATTTT. Translation gives CSASPVKNTDTQYF.

This clonotype was detected only a few times. The rearrangement joins TRBV28 to TRBJ1-6; the D is unclear. The CDR3 extends over 13 amino acids. Germline CDR1 reads MDHEN; CDR2 reads SYDVKM. With 6 bases removed from V and 9 bases from J, the gap between germline ends came to 12 bases. CDR3 DNA sequence: TGTGCCAGCAGGAGGGTGATGGGTTCACCCCTCCACTTT. This translates into CASRRVMGSPLHF.

This clonotype has just a few counts. The chain is built from TRBV4-3 and TRBJ2-7; D uncertain. This CDR3 spans 14 amino acids. Germline-derived CDR1 and CDR2 are LGHNA and YSLEER. Trimming stripped 10 bases from V and 2 bases from J, with 18 bases between. CDR3 DNA: TGCGCCACTTCTCCCGACTTGACCCCCTACGAGCAGTACTTC. This encodes CATSPDLTPYEQYF.

This clonotype was recorded many times. The V gene is TRBV4-3, the J gene TRBJ1-1; D uncertain. The germline CDR1 and CDR2 sequences are LGHNA and YSLEER. Deletions cut 6 bases from V and 4 bases from J, with 12 bases between. This CDR3 is 13 amino acids long. The CDR3 sequence is CASSTGMGTEAFF. CDR3 in DNA: TGCGCCAGCAGTACCGGGATGGGCACTGAAGCTTTCTTT.

This clonotype was counted many times. The chain is built from TRBV12-3 or TRBV12-4 and TRBJ2-1; TRBD1 matches at 10 bases. CDR3 length equals 14 residues. V gave up 5 bases and J gave up 9 bases; unmatched junction bases: 7. Here the CDR3 reads CASSRTGGLGEQFF. CDR3 sequence (DNA): TGTGCCAGCAGTCGGACAGGGGGACTCGGTGAGCAGTTCTTC.

Regarding this clonotype: Since a much larger clone is just one base distant, this may be a read error. The J gene is TRBJ2-3, the V gene TRBV4-3; 10 bases agree with TRBD2. The germline CDR1 and CDR2 sequences are LGHNA and YSLEER. The CDR3 is made up of 17 amino acids. V lost 0 bases and J lost 7; bases outside the gene matches: 10. CDR3 loop: CASSQDRASGRLNTQYF. The CDR3 nucleotides are TGCGCCAGCAGCCAAGATAGGGCTAGCGGGAGATTAAATACGCAGTATTTT.

The genes are TRBV12-1 and TRBJ2-3; TRBD2 reflects the table's D call only, with no check against the DNA. TRBV12-1 is a pseudogene. The CDR3 is made up of 21 amino acids. For the CDR3, the DNA is TGTGCCAGCAGCTTGCGAGCGGGACTAGGGACCGAAGTCACTAGCACAGATACGCAGTATTTT. Its protein is CASSLRAGLGTEVTSTDTQYF.

This clonotype was detected ten times or more. The genes are TRBV28 and TRBJ2-7; 9 nucleotides line up with TRBD2. From germline, CDR1 is MDHEN and CDR2 SYDVKM. CDR3 length equals 15 residues. The V and J ends lost 7 bases and 1 base, in that order; junction bases with no gene match: 8. The CDR3 DNA sequence: TGTGCCAGCAACGAAAGGCGGGGGGGTTCCTACGAGCAGTACTTC. It codes for CASNERRGGSYEQYF.

The chain combines TRBV24-1 with TRBJ2-3; TRBD1 might be the D (5 bases). The CDR3 has 17 residues. Germline V CDR1 and CDR2: KGHDR, SFDVKD. V lost 4 bases and J 1 base, leaving 17 bases between the germline ends. This CDR3 is CATSESQGLGGTDTQYF. CDR3 nucleotide sequence: TGTGCCACCAGTGAGTCGCAGGGCCTAGGCGGCACAGATACGCAGTATTTT.

The rearrangement joins TRBV2 to TRBJ2-3; 9 nucleotides align to TRBD2. The CDR3 is 16 amino acids. V lost 7 bases, J lost 1 base, and 9 bases stayed unmatched. Germline assignment: CDR1 SNHLY and CDR2 FYNNEI. CDR3 coding DNA: TGTGCCAGCACCCTGAGCGAGCGGGGGGGCACAGATACGCAGTATTTT. It specifies CASTLSERGGTDTQYF.

This clonotype appeared a few times. V and J are TRBV27 and TRBJ2-5, with TRBD1 as a possible D gene (5 bases). Germline V gives CDR1 MNHEY, CDR2 SMNVEV (reference sequence). The CDR3 runs to 13 residues. Trimming shortened V by 6 bases and J by 1 base, and 9 bases separated the two germline ends. The CDR3 loop is CASSHRSQETQYF. The CDR3 DNA follows: TGTGCCAGCAGCCACAGGAGCCAAGAGACCCAGTACTTC.

V is TRBV18 and J is TRBJ2-7; 7 bases are a match to TRBD1. The CDR3 contains 14 residues. Germline CDR1 is KGHSH and CDR2 is LQKENI. Losses at the gene ends were 0 bases for V and 3 bases for J; bases not matched to a gene: 2. CDR3 region: CASSPPAGGYEQYF. In nucleotides, the CDR3 is TGTGCCAGCTCACCACCGGCAGGGGGCTACGAGCAGTACTTC.

This clonotype occurred a few times. The chain carries TRBV4-2 and TRBJ1-2; D may be TRBD1 (5 bases). Trimming cost V 0 bases and J 8 bases, with 19 bases left between them. There are 16 residues in the CDR3. CDR1 is LGHNA and CDR2 is YNFKEQ in the germline V gene. The DNA of the CDR3 is TGTGCCAGCAGCCAAGAGGAACGGGGCAGAGCCTTCGGCTACACCTTC. Encoded protein: CASSQEERGRAFGYTF.

This clonotype was observed a handful of times. The genes are TRBV4-3 and TRBJ1-2, with D possibly TRBD1 on 5 matching bases. Germline CDR1 LGHNA, CDR2 YSLEER. This CDR3 comprises 15 residues. V lost 3 bases, J lost 4 bases, and 15 bases lay in between. CDR3 nucleotide sequence: TGCGCCAGCAGCCAGGCGTTGGGGGGATCCTATGGCTACACCTTC. This encodes CASSQALGGSYGYTF.

This chain joins TRBV10-3 and TRBJ2-3, with 13 bases aligning to TRBD2. Germline values: CDR1 ENHRY, CDR2 SYGVKD. This CDR3 region has 16 residues. The V segment lost 6 bases and the J segment 3 bases; nucleotides outside the gene matches: 6. The CDR3 reads CAIRSTSGGATDTQYF. The DNA for the CDR3 is TGTGCCATCAGGAGTACTAGCGGGGGGGCGACAGATACGCAGTATTTT.

This clonotype was seen a few times. The gene calls are TRBV20-1 and TRBJ2-7; 11 bases are a match to TRBD1. The CDR3 is 16 residues long. Trimming cost V 0 bases and J 3 bases; bases outside gene matches: 7. Germline V gene lookup returns CDR1 DFQATT and CDR2 SNEGSKA (reference sequence). The CDR3 DNA reads as TGCAGTGCTAGAGATTATTATGGGACAGGGGGCTACGAGCAGTACTTC. It is translated as CSARDYYGTGGYEQYF.

This clonotype occurred many times. The rearrangement links TRBV20-1 to TRBJ1-2; D may be TRBD1 (5 bases). This CDR3 spans 12 amino acids. CDR1 is DFQATT and CDR2 is SNEGSKA in the germline V gene (reference sequence). Trimming removed 6 bases from V and 5 bases from J, with 13 bases in between. CDR3 region: CSADPGPYGYTF. The DNA of the CDR3 is TGCAGTGCCGATCCGGGACCTTATGGCTACACCTTC.

This clonotype was recorded at least ten times. Here the CDR3 DNA reads TGCAGTGCCCTGGCTGGAGGGGGCGGCGAGACCCAGTACTTC. It codes for CSALAGGGGETQYF. The V call is TRBV20-1, the J call TRBJ2-5; possibly TRBD1 for D (7 bases). The CDR3 has 14 residues. The germline V gene has CDR1 DFQATT and CDR2 SNEGSKA (reference sequence). V was pared by 6 bases and J by 5 bases, with 19 bases between.

The chain carries TRBV5-5 and TRBJ2-3; 7 bases are shared with TRBD2. V lost 0 bases, J lost 6 bases, and 16 bases stayed unmatched. Germline V lookup: CDR1 SGHKS, CDR2 YYEKEE (reference sequence). This CDR3 region has 18 residues. CDR3: CASSLGLASGRLMDTQYF. CDR3 nucleotide sequence: TGTGCCAGCAGCTTGGGCTTGGCTAGCGGTCGTTTGATGGATACGCAGTATTTT.

This clonotype was seen a few times. CDR3 region: CASSHPTSAGANVLTF. As DNA, the CDR3 is TGTGCCAGCAGTCACCCCACTAGCGCTGGGGCCAACGTCCTGACTTTC. The V call is TRBV12-3 or TRBV12-4, the J call TRBJ2-6, with 7 bases aligning to TRBD2. This CDR3 has 16 amino acids. Trimming cost V 5 bases and J 2 bases; bases outside gene matches: 6.